The rows below give T cell receptor beta chains drawn from one sample of a study of human T cells and chemical hapten exposure. One entry per CDR3 protein, called by TCRdb with MiXCR from the RACE reads. The sample carries more than 150,000 distinct CDR3 sequences, approximately 15% recorded once. The source was whole blood, collected in connection with sensitization to the hapten diphenylcyclopropenone (DPC). The receptors were sampled from a woman aged 30 to 39 with alopecia areata. Some clones in this sample may be carry-over from other donors' samples. The CDR3 runs from the conserved cysteine through the conserved F or W. D genes are given only for firm matches. Clone size appears in some rows only: once, few, many, or a class for an expanded clone.

D gene: TRBD2
clone size: many
J gene: TRBJ2-5
V gene: TRBV20-1
CDR3 protein: CSATRLAGLQETQYF
CDR3 DNA: TGCAGTGCCACCCGACTAGCGGGGCTCCAAGAGACCCAGTACTTC

D gene: .
clone size: many
J gene: TRBJ2-3
V gene: TRBV6-2/TRBV6-3
CDR3 protein: CASKVGGTDTQYF
CDR3 DNA: TGTGCCAGCAAGGTCGGAGGCACAGATACGCAGTATTTT

D gene: .
clone size: few
J gene: TRBJ2-4
V gene: TRBV12-3/TRBV12-4
CDR3 protein: CASTPQLAKNIQYF
CDR3 DNA: TGTGCCAGCACACCTCAGCTAGCCAAAAACATTCAGTACTTC

D gene: .
clone size: few
J gene: TRBJ2-7
V gene: TRBV7-9
CDR3 protein: CASSLGWSEQYF
CDR3 DNA: TGTGCCAGCAGCTTAGGTTGGAGCGAGCAGTACTTC

D gene: .
clone size: many
J gene: TRBJ1-1
V gene: TRBV27
CDR3 protein: CASSLRPNDVNEAFF
CDR3 DNA: TGTGCCAGCAGTTTGCGACCTAACGACGTCAATGAAGCTTTCTTT

D gene: TRBD2
clone size: .
J gene: TRBJ2-2
V gene: TRBV3-1
CDR3 protein: CASSPAAAGGTGELFF
CDR3 DNA: TGTGCCAGCAGCCCTGCAGCTGCGGGAGGGACCGGGGAGCTGTTTTTT

D gene: .
clone size: .
J gene: TRBJ2-3
V gene: TRBV12-3/TRBV12-4
CDR3 protein: CASSFGDTDTQYF
CDR3 DNA: TGTGCCAGCAGTTTTGGGGACACAGATACGCAGTATTTT

D gene: .
clone size: few
J gene: TRBJ1-6
V gene: TRBV6-2/TRBV6-3
CDR3 protein: CASSSTGTQGGPLHF
CDR3 DNA: TGTGCCAGCAGCTCCACCGGGACTCAAGGAGGACCCCTCCACTTT

D gene: .
clone size: few
J gene: TRBJ2-7
V gene: TRBV19
CDR3 protein: CASSSTGWDYEQYF
CDR3 DNA: TGTGCCAGTAGCTCCACAGGATGGGACTACGAGCAGTACTTC

D gene: .
clone size: .
J gene: TRBJ1-2
V gene: TRBV4-1
CDR3 protein: CASSQDRYYGYTF
CDR3 DNA: TGCGCCAGCAGCCAAGATCGGTACTATGGCTACACCTTC

D gene: .
clone size: .
J gene: TRBJ1-6
V gene: TRBV15
CDR3 protein: CATSRDRRLTLNSPLHF
CDR3 DNA: TGTGCCACCAGCAGAGATAGGAGGCTGACTCTGAATTCACCCCTCCACTTT

D gene: .
clone size: many
J gene: TRBJ2-1
V gene: TRBV3-1
CDR3 protein: CASSVWGRQGDYNEQFF
CDR3 DNA: TGTGCCAGCAGTGTTTGGGGTCGGCAGGGAGACTACAATGAGCAGTTCTTC

D gene: TRBD1
clone size: many
J gene: TRBJ2-1
V gene: TRBV11-3
CDR3 protein: CASSLAGGSNEQFF
CDR3 DNA: TGTGCCAGCAGCTTAGCAGGGGGATCCAATGAGCAGTTCTTC

D gene: TRBD1
clone size: .
J gene: TRBJ2-3
V gene: TRBV29-1
CDR3 protein: CSVGPTGGISTDTQYF
CDR3 DNA: TGCAGCGTTGGCCCCACAGGGGGGATTAGCACAGATACGCAGTATTTT

D gene: .
clone size: few
J gene: TRBJ2-2
V gene: TRBV25-1
CDR3 protein: CASTPREGNTGELFF
CDR3 DNA: TGTGCCAGCACCCCCAGGGAAGGGAATACCGGGGAGCTGTTTTTT

D gene: .
clone size: .
J gene: TRBJ2-3
V gene: TRBV11-3
CDR3 protein: CASSLDLLGRDTQYF
CDR3 DNA: TGTGCCAGCAGCTTAGACCTTCTAGGAAGAGATACGCAGTATTTT

D gene: TRBD2
clone size: .
J gene: TRBJ2-2
V gene: TRBV5-5
CDR3 protein: CASRAGVTGELFF
CDR3 DNA: TGTGCCAGCAGGGCGGGGGTAACCGGGGAGCTGTTTTTT

D gene: .
clone size: many
J gene: TRBJ2-5
V gene: TRBV5-4
CDR3 protein: CASSLEYETQYF
CDR3 DNA: TGTGCCAGCAGCTTGGAGTACGAGACCCAGTACTTC

D gene: TRBD1
clone size: .
J gene: TRBJ2-1
V gene: TRBV27
CDR3 protein: CASRVGAGGESYNEQFF
CDR3 DNA: TGTGCCAGCAGGGTAGGGGCAGGGGGTGAATCCTACAATGAGCAGTTCTTC

D gene: .
clone size: many
J gene: TRBJ1-1
V gene: TRBV21-1
CDR3 protein: CASSRTGEEATEAFF
CDR3 DNA: TGTGCCAGCAGCAGAACAGGGGAGGAGGCCACTGAAGCTTTCTTT

D gene: TRBD1
clone size: many
J gene: TRBJ1-5
V gene: TRBV4-3
CDR3 protein: CASSRDRGPNQPQHF
CDR3 DNA: TGCGCCAGCAGCCGGGACAGGGGCCCTAATCAGCCCCAGCATTTT

D gene: .
clone size: few
J gene: TRBJ1-2
V gene: TRBV9
CDR3 protein: CASSQQPSNYGYTF
CDR3 DNA: TGTGCCAGCAGTCAGCAACCGTCTAACTATGGCTACACCTTC

D gene: .
clone size: many
J gene: TRBJ2-7
V gene: TRBV28
CDR3 protein: CASSLGYEQYF
CDR3 DNA: TGTGCCAGCAGTTTAGGGTACGAGCAGTACTTC

D gene: TRBD1
clone size: .
J gene: TRBJ1-6
V gene: TRBV28
CDR3 protein: CASSIQGFDSPLHF
CDR3 DNA: TGTGCCAGCAGCATACAGGGGTTTGATTCACCCCTCCACTTT

D gene: TRBD1
clone size: many
J gene: TRBJ1-5
V gene: TRBV10-3
CDR3 protein: CAISQTGENQPQHF
CDR3 DNA: TGTGCCATCAGTCAGACAGGGGAAAATCAGCCCCAGCATTTT

D gene: TRBD2
clone size: many
J gene: TRBJ2-1
V gene: TRBV5-1
CDR3 protein: CASSFLAVSYNEQFF
CDR3 DNA: TGCGCCAGCAGCTTTCTAGCGGTCTCCTACAATGAGCAGTTCTTC

D gene: .
clone size: few
J gene: TRBJ2-5
V gene: TRBV25-1
CDR3 protein: CASSEWLGGAETQYF
CDR3 DNA: TGTGCCAGCAGTGAATGGTTGGGGGGCGCAGAGACCCAGTACTTC

D gene: TRBD1
clone size: few
J gene: TRBJ1-2
V gene: TRBV19
CDR3 protein: CASSMSGTGDIYTF
CDR3 DNA: TGTGCCAGTAGTATGTCGGGGACAGGGGACATCTACACCTTC

D gene: TRBD1
clone size: .
J gene: TRBJ1-3
V gene: TRBV28
CDR3 protein: CASSSTGTGSGNTIYF
CDR3 DNA: TGTGCCAGCAGTTCAACCGGGACAGGCTCTGGAAACACCATATATTTT

D gene: TRBD2
clone size: few
J gene: TRBJ2-1
V gene: TRBV6-6
CDR3 protein: CASTLKGGGYNEQFF
CDR3 DNA: TGTGCCAGCACTTTGAAGGGCGGGGGCTACAATGAGCAGTTCTTC

D gene: .
clone size: few
J gene: TRBJ1-1
V gene: TRBV11-2
CDR3 protein: CASSPTPAGEAFF
CDR3 DNA: TGTGCCAGCAGCCCTACTCCGGCAGGGGAGGCTTTCTTT